Listed here is a single T cell receptor beta chain. Clones were read by immunoSEQ multiplex PCR, and TCRdb kept only the in-frame ones, dropping some. Of about half a million clones in the sample, approximately 82% were seen once. This entry comes from a study of shared clonotypes between healthy human individuals. CDR1 is SGDLS and CDR2 is YYNGEE in the germline V gene. V dropped 0 bases and J dropped 1 base, with 11 bases sitting between them. The CDR3 spans 16 residues. The receptor comes from a woman between 40 and 50 years old in good health. Some clones in this sample may be carry-over from other donors' samples. This chain links TRBV9 with TRBJ2-1; no firm D call. The sample consisted of PBMCs. In DNA, the CDR3 is TGTGCCAGCAGCGTAGGATCCGGAACTTCCTACAATGAGCAGTTCTTC. Its protein is CASSVGSGTSYNEQFF.